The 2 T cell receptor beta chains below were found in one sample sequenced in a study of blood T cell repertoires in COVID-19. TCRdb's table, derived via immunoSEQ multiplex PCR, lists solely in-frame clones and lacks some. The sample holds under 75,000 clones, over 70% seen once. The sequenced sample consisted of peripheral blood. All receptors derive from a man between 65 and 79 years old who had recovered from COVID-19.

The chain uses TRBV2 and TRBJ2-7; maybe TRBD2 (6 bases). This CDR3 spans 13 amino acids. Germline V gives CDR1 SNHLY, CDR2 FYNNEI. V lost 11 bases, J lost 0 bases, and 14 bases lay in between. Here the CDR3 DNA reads TGTGCCGGAGGGGCAGGTGGCTCCTACGAGCAGTACTTC. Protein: CAGGAGGSYEQYF. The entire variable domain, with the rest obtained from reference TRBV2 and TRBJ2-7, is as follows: EPEVTQTPSHQVTQMGQEVILRCVPISNHLYFYWYRQILGQKVEFLVSFYNNEISEKSEIFDDQFSVERPDGSNFTLKIRSTKLEDSAMYFCAGGAGGSYEQYFGPGTRLTVT.

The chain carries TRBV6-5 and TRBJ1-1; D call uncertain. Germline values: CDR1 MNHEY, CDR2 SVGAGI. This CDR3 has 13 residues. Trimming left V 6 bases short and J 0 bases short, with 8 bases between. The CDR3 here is CASRAGLNTEAFF. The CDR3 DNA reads TGTGCCAGCAGGGCAGGTTTGAACACTGAAGCTTTCTTT.